Below are 3 T cell receptor beta chains sequenced from a single sample in a study of early T cells in non-severe SARS-CoV-2 infection. TCRdb reprocessed the 5' RACE reads via MiXCR and lists one record per CDR3 protein. In the table there are about 53,000 distinct CDR3 sequences, 12% of which are singletons. The sample here was whole blood, taken at baseline. Every receptor here comes from an adult who was a healthcare worker with PCR-confirmed SARS-CoV-2 infection or an uninfected control (not recorded which).

This clonotype was found a few times. Without the conserved terminal phenylalanine or tryptophan, this CDR3 likely stems from a read error. The DNA is omitted, as the CDR3 cannot be located on it reliably, and the CDR3 follows TCRdb's listing. The gene calls are TRBV7-2 and TRBJ1-2. CDR1 SGHTA and CDR2 FQGNSA come from the germline V gene. The CDR3 has 11 residues if both end residues are counted. CDR3 amino acids: CASSLDSALTV.

The table lists this clonotype with a few counts. V is TRBV11-2 and J is TRBJ2-4, with no clear D. V was cut by 5 bases and J by 7 bases, with 12 bases left in between. Germline V gene data show CDR1 as SGHAT and CDR2 as FQNNGV. The CDR3 has 13 residues. DNA for the CDR3: TGTGCCAGCAGCCCTAGATGGTTCAACATTCAGTACTTC. Its protein is CASSPRWFNIQYF.

This chain links TRBV20-1 with TRBJ1-2, with a weak D call TRBD1 (5 bases). Germline V gives CDR1 DFQATT, CDR2 SNEGSKA (reference sequence). CDR3 length equals 11 residues. V shed 7 bases and J shed 4 bases, with 10 bases lying between them. The CDR3 DNA sequence: TGCAGTGTGACAGAGATCTATGGCTACACCTTC. As protein: CSVTEIYGYTF.